These 5 T cell receptor beta chains originate from one sample sequenced in a study of T cell responses to AZD1222 COVID-19 vaccine. The repertoire was sequenced with immunoSEQ multiplex PCR; TCRdb's copy has only in-frame clones and lacks some. The data show some 63,000 clones, 84% seen once. The sequencing used peripheral blood, collected on day 0 of AZD1222 vaccination. The receptors shown here come from an adult in good health.

The rearrangement uses TRBV7-2 and TRBJ1-5; D not resolved. Deletions cut 6 bases from V and 9 bases from J, with 12 bases between. The V gene's germline CDR1 is SGHTA and CDR2 FQGNSA. The CDR3 runs 12 residues. The CDR3 loop is CASSLMNMPQHF. CDR3 nucleotide sequence: TGTGCCAGCAGTTTAATGAACATGCCCCAGCATTTT.

This chain links TRBV6-5 with TRBJ1-3; D is unresolved. From germline, CDR1 is MNHEY and CDR2 SVGAGI. The CDR3 sequence is 16 residues long. V lost 0 bases and J 0 bases, leaving 9 bases between the germline ends. CDR3 nucleotides: TGTGCCAGCAGTTACTCGGGGAAAAGCTCTGGAAACACCATATATTTT. It yields the protein CASSYSGKSSGNTIYF.

The V and J genes are TRBV6-2 or TRBV6-3 and TRBJ1-2; TRBD1 aligns across 10 bases. The germline gives CDR1 MNHEY, CDR2 SVGEGT. The V and J ends lost 5 bases and 0 bases, in that order; junction bases with no gene match: 6. The CDR3 sequence is 16 residues long. The CDR3 sequence: CASSRGTGVSNYGYTF. In DNA form, the CDR3 reads TGTGCCAGCAGTCGCGGGACAGGGGTTTCTAACTATGGCTACACCTTC.

The chain couples TRBV7-9 to TRBJ1-2, with TRBD1 as a possible D gene (5 bases). The CDR3 consists of 17 residues. Trimming left V 4 bases short and J 2 bases short, with 20 bases between. Germline V gene sequence: CDR1 SEHNR, CDR2 FQNEAQ (reference sequence). The CDR3: CASSSGTGRRLNYGYTF. Here the CDR3 DNA reads TGTGCCAGCAGCTCCGGGACGGGACGGAGGTTAAACTATGGCTACACCTTC. The complete variable domain, with remaining parts taken from reference TRBV7-9 and TRBJ1-2, reads DTGVSQNPRHKITKRGQNVTFRCDPISEHNRLYWYRQTLGQGPEFLTYFQNEAQLEKSRLLSDRFSAERPKGSFSTLEIQRTEQGDSAMYLCASSSGTGRRLNYGYTFGSGTRLTVV.

The J gene is TRBJ2-1, the V gene TRBV5-8, with 8 bases identical to TRBD2. V was pared by 5 bases and J by 8 bases, with 3 bases of the junction left unmatched. Germline CDR1 and CDR2: SGHTS and YDEGEE. The CDR3 has 12 amino acids. The CDR3 DNA follows: TGTGCCAGCAGAGGACTAGCAGATGAGCAGTTCTTC. Amino acid sequence: CASRGLADEQFF. The variable domain in full, completed from reference TRBV5-8 and TRBJ2-1, reads EAGVTQSPTHLIKTRGQQATLRCSPISGHTSVYWYQQALGLGLQFLLWYDEGEERNRGNFPPRFSGRQFPNYSSELNVNALELEDSALYLCASRGLADEQFFGPGTRLTVL.